A selection of T cell receptor beta chains follows, all from one sample in a study of blood T cell repertoires in COVID-19. Here immunoSEQ multiplex PCR was the method, and the copy in TCRdb shows in-frame clones only, minus some. The sample lists some 87,000 clones; around 92% were seen once. Sequenced input: peripheral blood. Receptors were obtained from a woman in her sixties or seventies with active COVID-19. Each CDR3 is given with its conserved first and last residue. The order of the fields is CDR3 protein, CDR3 DNA, J gene, clone size, CDR3 length, V gene, D gene. A D gene is named only where the DNA matches it firmly. Clone sizes are given selectively: once, few, many, or a class where the clone is expanded.

CASTPGTGEEKLFF,TGTGCCAGCACCCCCGGGACAGGGGAGGAAAAACTGTTTTTT,TRBJ1-4,NA,14,TRBV28,TRBD1
CASSHRVAEQFF,TGTGCCAGCAGCCACCGAGTAGCGGAGCAGTTCTTC,TRBJ2-1,NA,12,TRBV3-1/TRBV3-2,NA
CASPGVGAQNTEAFF,TGTGCCAGCCCTGGGGTGGGGGCTCAGAACACTGAAGCTTTCTTT,TRBJ1-1,few,15,TRBV6-5,NA
CASSSRDRGKSPLHF,TGTGCCAGCAGTTCCCGGGACAGGGGAAAATCACCCCTCCACTTT,TRBJ1-6,NA,15,TRBV6-6,TRBD1
CSVVENGGSGYTF,TGCAGCGTTGTTGAAAATGGAGGGAGTGGCTACACCTTC,TRBJ1-2,NA,13,TRBV29-1,NA
CASSLESGAGSGQFF,TGTGCCAGCAGCTTAGAGAGTGGGGCCGGGTCAGGGCAGTTCTTC,TRBJ2-1,NA,15,TRBV7-2,NA
CATSDSATGDNEQFF,TGTGCCACCAGTGATTCCGCGACAGGGGACAATGAGCAGTTCTTC,TRBJ2-1,NA,15,TRBV24-1,TRBD1
CASRRLPDSNSPLHF,TGTGCCAGCCGCAGGCTTCCGGACTCTAATTCACCCCTCCACTTT,TRBJ1-6,NA,15,TRBV6-5,NA
CASSPDRVVGYTF,TGTGCCAGCAGCCCAGACAGGGTTGTTGGCTACACCTTC,TRBJ1-2,NA,13,TRBV7-9,TRBD1
CASSLGPGLGSRETQYF,TGTGCCAGCAGCTTAGGACCGGGACTAGGTTCCCGTGAGACCCAGTACTTC,TRBJ2-5,NA,17,TRBV11-2,TRBD2
CASSPTRLETEAFF,TGTGCCAGTAGTCCGACGCGACTGGAGACTGAAGCTTTCTTT,TRBJ1-1,once,14,TRBV19,NA
CASRVSGSYEQYF,TGTGCCAGCAGAGTTAGCGGGAGCTACGAGCAGTACTTC,TRBJ2-7,NA,13,TRBV25-1,TRBD2
CASSVGGQGTEAFF,TGTGCCAGCAGCGTAGGGGGACAGGGAACTGAAGCTTTCTTT,TRBJ1-1,few,14,TRBV9,TRBD1
CASSQDTGSNEKLFF,TGCGCCAGCAGCCAGGATACAGGATCTAATGAAAAACTGTTTTTT,TRBJ1-4,NA,15,TRBV4-3,NA
CASSGTFGQGEPYGYTF,TGTGCCAGCAGCGGTACTTTCGGACAGGGGGAGCCCTATGGCTACACCTTC,TRBJ1-2,NA,17,TRBV2,TRBD1
CASSLKTGGFNEQYF,TGTGCCAGCAGCTTGAAGACAGGGGGCTTCAACGAGCAGTACTTC,TRBJ2-7,NA,15,TRBV5-6,TRBD1
CAISASTGRSYNEQFF,TGTGCCATCAGTGCTTCGACAGGGCGCTCCTACAATGAGCAGTTCTTC,TRBJ2-1,once,16,TRBV10-3,TRBD1
CASSLAAGAGFEQFF,TGTGCCAGCAGCTTAGCAGCGGGAGCAGGATTTGAGCAGTTCTTC,TRBJ2-1,NA,15,TRBV7-3,TRBD2
CASSSPQVAGGSNSPLHF,TGTGCCAGCAGCTCCCCTCAAGTGGCAGGGGGATCGAATTCACCCCTCCACTTT,TRBJ1-6,NA,18,TRBV5-5,TRBD1
CSAGRVEQFF,TGCAGTGCTGGGAGGGTTGAGCAGTTCTTC,TRBJ2-1,NA,10,TRBV20-1,TRBD2
CASSAGTNTGELFF,TGTGCCAGCAGCGCCGGGACGAACACCGGGGAGCTGTTTTTT,TRBJ2-2,NA,14,TRBV7-9,NA
CASSLFWTEDGEQFF,TGCGCCAGCAGCTTGTTTTGGACTGAGGATGGTGAGCAGTTCTTC,TRBJ2-1,NA,15,TRBV5-1,NA
CAWSRLAGGEQYF,TGTGCCTGGAGCCGACTAGCGGGAGGGGAGCAGTACTTC,TRBJ2-7,NA,13,TRBV30,TRBD2
CASSIEGGQGSYEQYF,TGTGCCAGTAGTATCGAAGGGGGACAGGGCTCCTACGAGCAGTACTTC,TRBJ2-7,NA,16,TRBV19,TRBD1
CASSEGQALEQYF,TGTGCCAGCAGTGAAGGCCAGGCCCTCGAGCAGTACTTC,TRBJ2-7,NA,13,TRBV6-1,NA
CAISDEGTTNTEAFF,TGTGCCATCAGTGATGAGGGTACTACGAACACTGAAGCTTTCTTT,TRBJ1-1,NA,15,TRBV10-3,NA
CASSQERGIWQFF,TGTGCCAGCAGCCAAGAAAGGGGGATTTGGCAGTTCTTC,TRBJ2-1,NA,13,TRBV14,NA
CATSDHAGQGDCYEQYF,TGTGCCACCAGTGATCACGCGGGACAGGGGGATTGCTACGAGCAGTACTTC,TRBJ2-7,NA,17,TRBV24-1,TRBD1
CAISETGTGFGEQYF,TGTGCCATCAGTGAGACCGGGACAGGGTTCGGCGAGCAGTACTTC,TRBJ2-7,NA,15,TRBV10-3,TRBD1
CAWSVPRYGTVSYGYTF,TGTGCCTGGAGTGTCCCAAGGTACGGGACAGTATCCTATGGCTACACCTTC,TRBJ1-2,once,17,TRBV30,TRBD1
CASNVGQGWPGELFF,TGTGCCAGCAATGTCGGACAGGGTTGGCCCGGGGAGCTGTTTTTT,TRBJ2-2,NA,15,TRBV6-5,TRBD1